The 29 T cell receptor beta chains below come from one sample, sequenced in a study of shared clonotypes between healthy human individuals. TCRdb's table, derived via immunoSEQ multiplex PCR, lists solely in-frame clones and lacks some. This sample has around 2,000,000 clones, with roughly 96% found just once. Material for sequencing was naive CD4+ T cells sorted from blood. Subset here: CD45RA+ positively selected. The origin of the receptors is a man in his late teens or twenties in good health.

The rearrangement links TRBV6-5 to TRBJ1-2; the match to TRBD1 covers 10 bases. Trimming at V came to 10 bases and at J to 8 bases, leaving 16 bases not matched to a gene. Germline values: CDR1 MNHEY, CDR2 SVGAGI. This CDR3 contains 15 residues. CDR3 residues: CATTAGTGEIKGYTF. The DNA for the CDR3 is TGTGCCACAACCGCCGGGACAGGGGAAATCAAGGGCTACACCTTC.

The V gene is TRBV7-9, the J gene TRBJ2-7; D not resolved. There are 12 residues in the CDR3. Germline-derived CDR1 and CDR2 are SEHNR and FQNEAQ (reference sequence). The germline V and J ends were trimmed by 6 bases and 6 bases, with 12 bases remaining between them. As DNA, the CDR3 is TGTGCCAGCAGTTCAGTCCCATCCGAGCAGTACTTC. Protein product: CASSSVPSEQYF.

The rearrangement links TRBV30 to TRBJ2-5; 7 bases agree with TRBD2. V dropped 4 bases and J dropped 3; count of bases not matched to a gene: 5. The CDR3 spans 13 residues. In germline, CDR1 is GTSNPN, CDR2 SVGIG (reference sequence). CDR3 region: CAWTPGGKETQYF. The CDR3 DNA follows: TGTGCCTGGACCCCGGGGGGAAAAGAGACCCAGTACTTC. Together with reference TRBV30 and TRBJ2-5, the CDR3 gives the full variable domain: SQTIHQWPATLVQPVGSPLSLECTVEGTSNPNLYWYRQAAGRGLQLLFYSVGIGQISSEVPQNLSASRPQDRQFILSSKKLLLSDSGFYLCAWTPGGKETQYFGPGTRLLVL.

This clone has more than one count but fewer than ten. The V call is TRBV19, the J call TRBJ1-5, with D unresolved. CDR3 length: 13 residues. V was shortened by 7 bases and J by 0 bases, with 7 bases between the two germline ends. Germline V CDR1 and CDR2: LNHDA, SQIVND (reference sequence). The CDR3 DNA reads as TGTGCCAGTACAGGATATAGCAATCAGCCCCAGCATTTT. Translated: CASTGYSNQPQHF.

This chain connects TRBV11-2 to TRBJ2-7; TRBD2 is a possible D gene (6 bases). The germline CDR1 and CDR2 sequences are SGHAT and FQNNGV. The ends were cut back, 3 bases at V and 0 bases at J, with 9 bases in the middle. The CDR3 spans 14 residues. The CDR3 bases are TGTGCCAGCAGCTTTAGCGGAGACTCCTACGAGCAGTACTTC. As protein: CASSFSGDSYEQYF. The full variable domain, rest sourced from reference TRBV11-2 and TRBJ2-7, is EAGVAQSPRYKIIEKRQSVAFWCNPISGHATLYWYQQILGQGPKLLIQFQNNGVVDDSQLPKDRFSAERLKGVDSTLKIQPAKLEDSAVYLCASSFSGDSYEQYFGPGTRLTVT.

The CDR3, as DNA: TGTGCCAGCAGCCACCGGGACAGAGTTCCTAACTATGGCTACACCTTC. Protein: CASSHRDRVPNYGYTF. The chain joins TRBV5-4 to TRBJ1-2, with 7 bases that match TRBD1. CDR1 is SGHNT, CDR2 YYREEE, per germline (reference sequence). CDR3 length: 16 residues. V lost 4 bases and J lost 0; bases outside the gene matches: 9.

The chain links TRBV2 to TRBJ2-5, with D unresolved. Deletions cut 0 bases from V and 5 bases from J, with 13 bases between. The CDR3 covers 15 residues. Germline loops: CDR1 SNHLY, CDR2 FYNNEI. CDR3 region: CASSEALVYGETQYF. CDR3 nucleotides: TGTGCCAGCAGTGAAGCGCTTGTGTACGGTGAGACCCAGTACTTC.

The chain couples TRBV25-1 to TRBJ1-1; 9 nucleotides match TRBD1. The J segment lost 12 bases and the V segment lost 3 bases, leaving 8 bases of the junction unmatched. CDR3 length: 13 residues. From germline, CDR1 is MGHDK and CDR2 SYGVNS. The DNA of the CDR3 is TGTGCCAGCAGTGAGAGGACAGGGGAGCGTCCTTTCTTT. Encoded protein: CASSERTGERPFF.

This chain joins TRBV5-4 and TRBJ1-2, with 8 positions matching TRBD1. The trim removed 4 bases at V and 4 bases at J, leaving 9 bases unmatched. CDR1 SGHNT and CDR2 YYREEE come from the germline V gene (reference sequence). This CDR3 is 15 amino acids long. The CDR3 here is CASSNRDRPFYGYTF. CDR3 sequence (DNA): TGTGCCAGCAGCAACCGGGACAGGCCTTTCTATGGCTACACCTTC.

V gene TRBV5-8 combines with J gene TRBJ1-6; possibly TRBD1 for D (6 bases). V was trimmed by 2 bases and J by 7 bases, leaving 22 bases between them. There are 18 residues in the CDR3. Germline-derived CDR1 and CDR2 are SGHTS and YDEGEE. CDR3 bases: TGTGCCAGCAGCTTCTTTCGTGGACCGGGGGGCGAGAATTCACCCCTCCACTTT. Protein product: CASSFFRGPGGENSPLHF.

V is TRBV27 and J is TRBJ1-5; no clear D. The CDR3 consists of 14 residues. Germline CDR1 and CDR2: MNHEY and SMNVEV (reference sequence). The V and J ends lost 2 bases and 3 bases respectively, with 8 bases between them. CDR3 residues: CASSLLGDNQPQHF. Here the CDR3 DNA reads TGTGCCAGCAGTTTACTAGGTGACAATCAGCCCCAGCATTTT.

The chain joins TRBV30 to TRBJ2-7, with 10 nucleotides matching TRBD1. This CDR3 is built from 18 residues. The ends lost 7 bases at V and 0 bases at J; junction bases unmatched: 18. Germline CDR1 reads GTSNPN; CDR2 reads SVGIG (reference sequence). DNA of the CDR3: TGTGCCTTGCTCCTCCGGGACAGGGGATTGCTCAACTCCTACGAGCAGTACTTC. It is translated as CALLLRDRGLLNSYEQYF.

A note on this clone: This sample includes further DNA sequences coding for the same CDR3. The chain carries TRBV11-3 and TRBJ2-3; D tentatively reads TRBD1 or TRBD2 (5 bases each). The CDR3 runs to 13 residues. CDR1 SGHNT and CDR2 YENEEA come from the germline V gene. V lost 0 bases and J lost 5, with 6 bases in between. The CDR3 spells CASSLDGGDTQYF. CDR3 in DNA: TGTGCCAGCAGCTTAGATGGGGGAGATACGCAGTATTTT.

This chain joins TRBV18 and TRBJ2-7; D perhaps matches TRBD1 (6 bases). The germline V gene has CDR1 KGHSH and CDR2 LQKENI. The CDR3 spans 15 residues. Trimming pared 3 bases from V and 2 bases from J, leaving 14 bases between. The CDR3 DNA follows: TGTGCCAGCTCACCTAGACGACAGGAAACCTACGAGCAGTACTTC. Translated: CASSPRRQETYEQYF.

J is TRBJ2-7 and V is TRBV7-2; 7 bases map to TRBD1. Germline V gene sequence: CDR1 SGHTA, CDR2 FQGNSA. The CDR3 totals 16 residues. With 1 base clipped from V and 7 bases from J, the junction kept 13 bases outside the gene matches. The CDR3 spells CASSLDSTGALGEQYF. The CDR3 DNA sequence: TGTGCCAGCAGCTTAGATTCCACAGGGGCTTTGGGGGAGCAGTACTTC.

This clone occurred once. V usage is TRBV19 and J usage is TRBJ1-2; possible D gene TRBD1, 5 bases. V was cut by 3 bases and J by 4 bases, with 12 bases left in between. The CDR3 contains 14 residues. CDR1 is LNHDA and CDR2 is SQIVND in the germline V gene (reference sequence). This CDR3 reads CASSMRGAGYGYTF. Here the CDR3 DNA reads TGTGCCAGTAGTATGAGGGGCGCGGGCTATGGCTACACCTTC.

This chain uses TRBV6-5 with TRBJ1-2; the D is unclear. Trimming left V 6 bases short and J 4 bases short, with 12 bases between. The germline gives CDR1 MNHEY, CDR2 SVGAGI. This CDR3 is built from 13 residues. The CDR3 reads CASSVDSTYGYTF. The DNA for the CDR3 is TGTGCCAGCAGCGTGGACTCCACCTATGGCTACACCTTC.

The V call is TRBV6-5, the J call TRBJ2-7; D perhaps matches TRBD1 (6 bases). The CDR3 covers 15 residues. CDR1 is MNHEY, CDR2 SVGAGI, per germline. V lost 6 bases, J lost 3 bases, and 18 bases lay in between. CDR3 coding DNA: TGTGCCAGCAGGAAAGTAGGGGGAGCCTTCTACGAGCAGTACTTC. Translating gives CASRKVGGAFYEQYF.

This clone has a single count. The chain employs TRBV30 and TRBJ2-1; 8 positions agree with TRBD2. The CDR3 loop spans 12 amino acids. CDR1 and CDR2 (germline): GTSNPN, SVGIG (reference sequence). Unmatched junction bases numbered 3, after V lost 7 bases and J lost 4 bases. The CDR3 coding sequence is TGTGCCTTCCAGCGGGAGTACAATGAGCAGTTCTTC. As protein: CAFQREYNEQFF.

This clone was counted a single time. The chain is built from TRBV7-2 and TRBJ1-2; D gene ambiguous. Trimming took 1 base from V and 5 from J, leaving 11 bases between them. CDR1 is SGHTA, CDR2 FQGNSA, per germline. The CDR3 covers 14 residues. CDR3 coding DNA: TGTGCCAGCAGCTTAGGAGAGGGCTTTTATGGCTACACCTTC. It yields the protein CASSLGEGFYGYTF.

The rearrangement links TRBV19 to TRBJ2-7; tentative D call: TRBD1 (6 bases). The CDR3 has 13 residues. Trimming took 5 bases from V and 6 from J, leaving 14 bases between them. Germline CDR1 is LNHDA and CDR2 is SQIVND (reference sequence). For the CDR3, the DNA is TGTGCCAGTAGTCTTTTACAGGGTCTCGAGCAGTACTTC. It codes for CASSLLQGLEQYF.

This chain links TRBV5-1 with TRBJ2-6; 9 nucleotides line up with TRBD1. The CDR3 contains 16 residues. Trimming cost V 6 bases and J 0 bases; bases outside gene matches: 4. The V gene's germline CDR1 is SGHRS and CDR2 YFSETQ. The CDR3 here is CASTGQGSSGANVLTF. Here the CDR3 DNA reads TGCGCCAGCACCGGACAGGGGAGCTCTGGGGCCAACGTCCTGACTTTC. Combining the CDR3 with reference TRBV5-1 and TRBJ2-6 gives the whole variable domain KAGVTQTPRYLIKTRGQQVTLSCSPISGHRSVSWYQQTPGQGLQFLFEYFSETQRNKGNFPGRFSGRQFSNSRSEMNVSTLELGDSALYLCASTGQGSSGANVLTFGAGSRLTVL.

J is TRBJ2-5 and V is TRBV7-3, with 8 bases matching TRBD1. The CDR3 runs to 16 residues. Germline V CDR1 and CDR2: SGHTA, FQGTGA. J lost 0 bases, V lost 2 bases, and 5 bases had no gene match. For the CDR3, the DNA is TGTGCCAGCAGCTTAGGACAGGGTCTGTACCAAGAGACCCAGTACTTC. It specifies CASSLGQGLYQETQYF.

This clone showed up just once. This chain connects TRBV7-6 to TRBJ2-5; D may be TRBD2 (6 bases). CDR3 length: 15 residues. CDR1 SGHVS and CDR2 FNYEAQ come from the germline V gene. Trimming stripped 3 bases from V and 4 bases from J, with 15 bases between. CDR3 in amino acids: CASSFTRVGGETQYF. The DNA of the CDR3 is TGTGCCAGCAGCTTTACCAGGGTCGGGGGAGAGACCCAGTACTTC.

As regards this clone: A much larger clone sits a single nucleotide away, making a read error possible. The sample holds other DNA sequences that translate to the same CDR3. CDR3 in DNA: TGTGCCAGCAGCTTAGTCGGTCAGCCCCAGCATTTT. Its protein is CASSLVGQPQHF. The chain recombines TRBV7-2 with TRBJ1-5; D is unresolved. The CDR3 spans 12 residues. Trimming left V 1 base short and J 6 bases short, with 4 bases between. CDR1 and CDR2 from the germline V gene are SGHTA and FQGNSA.

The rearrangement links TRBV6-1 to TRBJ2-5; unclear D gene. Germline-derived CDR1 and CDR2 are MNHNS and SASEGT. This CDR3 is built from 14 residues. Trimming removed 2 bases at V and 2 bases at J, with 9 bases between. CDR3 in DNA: TGTGCCAGCAGTGAATGGCCCGGGCAAGAGACCCAGTACTTC. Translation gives CASSEWPGQETQYF.

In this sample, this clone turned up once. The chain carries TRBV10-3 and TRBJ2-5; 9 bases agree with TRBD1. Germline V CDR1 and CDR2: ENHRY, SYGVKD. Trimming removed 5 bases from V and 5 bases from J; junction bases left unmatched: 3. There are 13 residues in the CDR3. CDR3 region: CAISSGTGETQYF. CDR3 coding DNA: TGTGCCATCAGTTCCGGGACAGGGGAGACCCAGTACTTC.

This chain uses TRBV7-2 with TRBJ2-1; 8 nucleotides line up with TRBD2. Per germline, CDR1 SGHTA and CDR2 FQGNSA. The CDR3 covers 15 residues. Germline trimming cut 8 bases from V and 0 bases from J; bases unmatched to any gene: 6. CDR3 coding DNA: TGTGCCAGCGGATTTAGCGGGGTCTCCTACAATGAGCAGTTCTTC. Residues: CASGFSGVSYNEQFF. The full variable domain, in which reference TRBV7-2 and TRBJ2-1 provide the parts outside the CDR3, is GAGVSQSPSNKVTEKGKDVELRCDPISGHTALYWYRQSLGQGLEFLIYFQGNSAPDKSGLPSDRFSAERTGGSVSTLTIQRTQQEDSAVYLCASGFSGVSYNEQFFGPGTRLTVL.

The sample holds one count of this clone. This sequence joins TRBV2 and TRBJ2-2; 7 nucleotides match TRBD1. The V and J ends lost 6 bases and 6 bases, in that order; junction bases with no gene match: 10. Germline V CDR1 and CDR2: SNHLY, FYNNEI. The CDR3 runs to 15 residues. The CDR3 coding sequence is TGTGCCAGCAGGGGACCCGGGACAGCGCCCGGGGAGCTGTTTTTT. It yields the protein CASRGPGTAPGELFF. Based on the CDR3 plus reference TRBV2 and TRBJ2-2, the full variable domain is EPEVTQTPSHQVTQMGQEVILRCVPISNHLYFYWYRQILGQKVEFLVSFYNNEISEKSEIFDDQFSVERPDGSNFTLKIRSTKLEDSAMYFCASRGPGTAPGELFFGEGSRLTVL.